Here is one TCR beta chain with its context. This specimen comes from a study of T-cell memory formation after mild COVID-19. Trimming removed 3 bases at V and 2 bases at J, with 13 bases between. The CDR3 has 15 residues. The germline gives CDR1 ENHRY, CDR2 SYGVKD. TCRdb re-analysed the 5' RACE reads in MiXCR, keeping a single row per CDR3 protein. This sample carries approximately 44,000 distinct CDR3 sequences, 6% to 8% of them seen once, and the ten largest clones take about 1.4%. The source material was PBMCs or a T cell subset sorted from them (not recorded which). This TCR derives from a man aged 18 to 35 who had mild COVID-19 (a few samples of this study predate the infection). Cell type and time point are not known. The rearrangement links TRBV10-3 to TRBJ2-5; D possibly corresponds to TRBD2 (6 bases). Written as DNA, the CDR3 is TGTGCCATCAGTGATGCGGGGCAGGGACAAGAGACCCAGTACTTC. Translated, it gives CAISDAGQGQETQYF.